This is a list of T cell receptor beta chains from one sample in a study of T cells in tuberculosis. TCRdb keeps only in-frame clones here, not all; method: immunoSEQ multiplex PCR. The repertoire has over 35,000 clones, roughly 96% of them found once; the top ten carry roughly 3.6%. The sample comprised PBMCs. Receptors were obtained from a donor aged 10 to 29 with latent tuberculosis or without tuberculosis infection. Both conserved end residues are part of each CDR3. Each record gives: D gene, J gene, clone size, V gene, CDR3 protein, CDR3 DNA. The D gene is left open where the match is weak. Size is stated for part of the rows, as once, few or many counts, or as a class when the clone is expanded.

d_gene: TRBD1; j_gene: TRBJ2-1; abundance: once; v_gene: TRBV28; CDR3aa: CASSFMGQGLTFSSYNEQFF; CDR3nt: TGTGCCAGCAGTTTTATGGGACAGGGGTTAACCTTCAGCTCCTACAATGAGCAGTTCTTC
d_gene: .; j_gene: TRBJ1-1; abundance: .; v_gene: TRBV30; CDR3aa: CASWRGFGKAGAEAFF; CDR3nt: TGTGCCTCCTGGAGAGGTTTCGGGAAGGCGGGGGCTGAAGCTTTCTTT
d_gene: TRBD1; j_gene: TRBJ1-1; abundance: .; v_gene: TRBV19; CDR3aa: CASMPDRGRVTEAFF; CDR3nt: TGTGCCAGTATGCCGGACAGGGGAAGGGTAACTGAAGCTTTCTTT
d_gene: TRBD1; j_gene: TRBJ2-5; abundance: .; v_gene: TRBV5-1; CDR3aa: CASSPGTAQETQYF; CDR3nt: TGCGCCAGCAGCCCCGGGACAGCCCAAGAGACCCAGTACTTC
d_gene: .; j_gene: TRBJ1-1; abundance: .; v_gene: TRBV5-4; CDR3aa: CASSPRLDLRTEAFF; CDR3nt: TGTGCCAGCAGCCCCCGACTTGACTTGCGGACTGAAGCTTTCTTT
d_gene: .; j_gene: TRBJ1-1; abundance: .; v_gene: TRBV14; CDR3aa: CASSHLGRATEAFF; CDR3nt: TGTGCCAGCAGCCATTTGGGCAGGGCCACTGAAGCTTTCTTT
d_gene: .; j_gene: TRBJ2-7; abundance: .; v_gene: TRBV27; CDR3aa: CASSSTESSYEQYF; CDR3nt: TGTGCCAGCAGTTCTACAGAGAGCTCCTACGAGCAGTACTTC
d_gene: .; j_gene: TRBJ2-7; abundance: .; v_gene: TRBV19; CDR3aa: CATKGQGGGYGEQYF; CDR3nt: TGTGCCACAAAAGGACAAGGGGGTGGGTACGGAGAGCAGTACTTC
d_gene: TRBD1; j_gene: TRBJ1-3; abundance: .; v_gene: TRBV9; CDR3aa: CASTRQGSGNTIYF; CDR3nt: TGTGCCAGCACGCGACAGGGCTCTGGAAACACCATATATTTT
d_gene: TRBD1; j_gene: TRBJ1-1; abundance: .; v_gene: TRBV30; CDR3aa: CAWSVRDRVGTEAFF; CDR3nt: TGTGCCTGGAGTGTACGGGACAGGGTCGGTACTGAAGCTTTCTTT
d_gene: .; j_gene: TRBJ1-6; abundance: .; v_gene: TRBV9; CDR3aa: CASSQKEPNSPLHF; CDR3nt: TGTGCCAGCAGCCAGAAGGAGCCTAATTCACCCCTCCACTTT
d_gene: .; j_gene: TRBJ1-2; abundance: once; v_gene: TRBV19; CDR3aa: CASHPTGTLTYYGYTF; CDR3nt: TGTGCCAGCCACCCGACCGGGACACTTACGTACTATGGCTACACCTTC
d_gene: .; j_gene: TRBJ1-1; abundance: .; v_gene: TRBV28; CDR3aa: CASSLRGTEAFF; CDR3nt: TGTGCCAGCAGTTTAAGGGGCACTGAAGCTTTCTTT
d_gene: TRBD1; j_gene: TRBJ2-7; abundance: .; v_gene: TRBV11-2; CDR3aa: CASSLDRSYEQYF; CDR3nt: TGTGCCAGCAGCTTGGACAGGTCCTACGAGCAGTACTTC
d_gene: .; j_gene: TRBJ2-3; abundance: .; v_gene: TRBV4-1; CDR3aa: CASSQERRSTQYF; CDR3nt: TGCGCCAGCAGCCAAGAACGACGGAGCACGCAGTATTTT
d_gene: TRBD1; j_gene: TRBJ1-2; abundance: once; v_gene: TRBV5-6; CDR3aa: CASQTTGGSNYGYTF; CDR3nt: TGTGCCAGCCAGACCACAGGGGGAAGTAACTATGGCTACACCTTC
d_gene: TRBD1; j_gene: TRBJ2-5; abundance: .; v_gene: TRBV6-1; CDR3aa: CASRATGLETQYF; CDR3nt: TGTGCCAGCAGAGCGACAGGGCTGGAGACCCAGTACTTC
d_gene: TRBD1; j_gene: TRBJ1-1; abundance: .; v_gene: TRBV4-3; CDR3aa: CASSPDRDRNSNTEAFF; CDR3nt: TGCGCCAGCAGCCCGGACCGGGACAGAAATTCGAACACTGAAGCTTTCTTT
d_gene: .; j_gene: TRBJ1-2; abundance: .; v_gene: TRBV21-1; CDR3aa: CASSKEVTETGLPLANYGYTF; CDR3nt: TGTGCCAGCAGCAAAGAAGTCACAGAAACAGGGTTACCTTTAGCTAACTATGGCTACACCTTC
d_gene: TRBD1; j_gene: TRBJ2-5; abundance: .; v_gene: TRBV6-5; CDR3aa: CASSYYGTGRQETQYF; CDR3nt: TGTGCCAGCAGTTACTACGGGACAGGGCGACAAGAGACCCAGTACTTC
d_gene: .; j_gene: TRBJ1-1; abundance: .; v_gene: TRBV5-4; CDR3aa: CASSLVNRVTEAFF; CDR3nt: TGTGCCAGCAGCTTGGTTAACAGGGTCACTGAAGCTTTCTTT
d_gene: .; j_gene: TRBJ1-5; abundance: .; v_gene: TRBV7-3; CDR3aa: CASSSTGAGQPQHF; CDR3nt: TGTGCCAGCAGCTCGACAGGTGCTGGTCAGCCCCAGCATTTT
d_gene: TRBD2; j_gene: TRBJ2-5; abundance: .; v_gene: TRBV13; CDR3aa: CASTLAGHQETQYF; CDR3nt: TGTGCCAGCACGCTAGCGGGGCACCAAGAGACCCAGTACTTC
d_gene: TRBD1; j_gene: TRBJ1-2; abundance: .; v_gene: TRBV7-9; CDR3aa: CASSSTDRDHYGYTF; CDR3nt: TGTGCCAGCAGCTCAACGGACAGGGATCACTATGGCTACACCTTC
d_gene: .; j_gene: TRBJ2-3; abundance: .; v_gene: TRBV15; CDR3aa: CATSRDGATDTQYF; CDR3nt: TGTGCCACCAGCAGAGACGGAGCCACAGATACGCAGTATTTT
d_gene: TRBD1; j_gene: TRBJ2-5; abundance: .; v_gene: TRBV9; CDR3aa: CASSPTGVQETQYF; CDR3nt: TGTGCCAGCAGCCCGACAGGGGTACAAGAGACCCAGTACTTC
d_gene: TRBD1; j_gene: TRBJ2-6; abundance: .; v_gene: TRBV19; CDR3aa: CASSPTGGVSGANVLTF; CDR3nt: TGTGCCAGTAGTCCAACAGGGGGAGTCTCTGGGGCCAACGTCCTGACTTTC
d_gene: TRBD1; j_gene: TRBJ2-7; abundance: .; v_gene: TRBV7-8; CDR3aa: CASSLTGQGLYEQYF; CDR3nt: TGTGCCAGCAGCTTAACGGGACAGGGTCTATACGAGCAGTACTTC
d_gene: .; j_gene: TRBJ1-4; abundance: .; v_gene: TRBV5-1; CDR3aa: CASSLVGETREKLFF; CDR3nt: TGCGCCAGCAGCTTGGTCGGGGAAACAAGAGAAAAACTGTTTTTT
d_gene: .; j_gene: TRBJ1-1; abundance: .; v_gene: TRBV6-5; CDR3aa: CASSYTTGGTEAFF; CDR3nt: TGTGCCAGCAGTTACACGACCGGCGGCACTGAAGCTTTCTTT
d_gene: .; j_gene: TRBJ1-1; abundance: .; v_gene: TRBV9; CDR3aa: CASSVAPRGGEAEAFF; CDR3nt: TGTGCCAGCAGCGTAGCCCCAAGGGGCGGAGAGGCTGAAGCTTTCTTT
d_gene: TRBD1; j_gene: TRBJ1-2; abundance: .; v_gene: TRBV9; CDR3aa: CASSARTGLGYTF; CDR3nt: TGTGCCAGCAGCGCCCGGACAGGGCTTGGCTACACCTTC
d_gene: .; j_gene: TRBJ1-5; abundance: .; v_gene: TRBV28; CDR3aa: CASSRTTVNQPQHF; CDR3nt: TGTGCCAGCAGCCGAACGACAGTGAATCAGCCCCAGCATTTT
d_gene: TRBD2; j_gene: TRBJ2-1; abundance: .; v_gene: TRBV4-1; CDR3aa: CASSSLAGGLNEQFF; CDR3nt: TGCGCCAGCAGCTCACTAGCGGGGGGGCTTAATGAGCAGTTCTTC
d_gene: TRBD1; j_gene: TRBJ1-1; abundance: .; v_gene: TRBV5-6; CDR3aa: CASSSYRGEAFF; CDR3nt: TGTGCCAGCAGCTCTTACAGGGGTGAAGCTTTCTTT
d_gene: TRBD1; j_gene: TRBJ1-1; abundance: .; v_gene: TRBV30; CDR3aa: CAWDGTGDLNTEAFF; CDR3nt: TGTGCCTGGGATGGGACAGGGGACTTGAACACTGAAGCTTTCTTT
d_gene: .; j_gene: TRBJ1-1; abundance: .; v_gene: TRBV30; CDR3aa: CAWRAGYHTEAFF; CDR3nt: TGTGCCTGGAGGGCCGGGTATCACACTGAAGCTTTCTTT
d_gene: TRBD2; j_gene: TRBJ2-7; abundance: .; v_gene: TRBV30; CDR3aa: CAWSNERGPLGQYF; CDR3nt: TGTGCCTGGAGTAATGAGCGGGGTCCGCTGGGGCAGTACTTC
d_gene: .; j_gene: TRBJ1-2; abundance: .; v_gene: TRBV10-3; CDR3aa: CAISEDRTEGYTF; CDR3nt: TGTGCCATCAGTGAGGACAGGACGGAGGGCTACACCTTC
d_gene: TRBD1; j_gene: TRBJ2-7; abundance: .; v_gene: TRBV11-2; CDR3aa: CASSSLRGQGKLEQYF; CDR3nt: TGTGCCAGCAGCTCCCTGAGGGGACAGGGAAAGCTCGAGCAGTACTTC
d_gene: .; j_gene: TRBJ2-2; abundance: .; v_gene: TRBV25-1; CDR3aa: CASSYRVRDGPGELFF; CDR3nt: TGTGCCAGCAGCTACAGGGTCAGAGATGGTCCGGGGGAGCTGTTTTTT